One and the same sample provided the 10 T cell receptor beta chains below, sequenced in a study of tumor and adjacent non-tumor tissue in lung cancer. No cell sorting was done before RNA was extracted from the tissue. Three rounds of nested PCR, following a modified ARM-PCR protocol, produced the TCRbeta library. TCRdb re-derived calls from the multiplex PCR reads in MiXCR, one entry per CDR3 protein. The data hold roughly 200,000 distinct CDR3 sequences, with 60% to 75% observed a single time. Sequenced sample: lung tumor tissue. The origin of the receptors is a man between 60 and 75 years old with non-small cell lung cancer.

A note on this clonotype: One end of the junction does not line up with germline, which may come from a read error. The genes are TRBV6-5 and TRBJ2-6; 8 nucleotides agree with TRBD1. The CDR3 has 17 amino acids. The germline gives CDR1 MNHEY, CDR2 SVGAGI. The CDR3 DNA reads as TGTGCCAGTAGTTTCGGGACAGGAGGCTCTGGGGCCAACGTCATGACTTTC. Protein: CASSFGTGGSGANVMTF.

This clonotype has only a few counts. The V gene is TRBV6-5, the J gene TRBJ2-1, with TRBD2 as a possible D gene (6 bases). V dropped 6 bases and J dropped 6 bases, with 18 bases sitting between them. Germline CDR1 and CDR2: MNHEY and SVGAGI. The CDR3 contains 15 residues. This chain's CDR3 is CASSPLAGSSNEQFF. The CDR3 DNA follows: TGTGCCAGCAGCCCTCTGGCGGGGTCATCCAATGAGCAGTTCTTC.

Regarding this clonotype: The germline gene is not matched at one end of the junction; a read error may be the cause. The chain recombines TRBV20-1 with TRBJ2-2; D uncertain. The CDR3 sequence is 13 residues long. Germline loops: CDR1 DFQATT, CDR2 SNEGSKA (reference sequence). The CDR3 region has the DNA TGCAGTGCTAGCGGCGCGGTCACCGAGGAGCTGTTTTTT. Amino acids: CSASGAVTEELFF.

In its sample, this clonotype was seen many times. The rearrangement joins TRBV6-1 to TRBJ2-7; TRBD2 aligns across 8 bases. Germline V gene data show CDR1 as MNHNS and CDR2 as SASEGT. The CDR3 is 16 amino acids. The J segment lost 2 bases and the V segment lost 4 bases, leaving 10 bases of the junction unmatched. This CDR3 reads CASSANTGTSPYEQYF. Written as DNA, the CDR3 is TGTGCCAGCAGTGCCAATACCGGGACTAGTCCCTACGAGCAGTACTTC.

Concerning this clonotype: A clone one base away is much larger, so this may be a read error. The CDR3 does not close with the conserved phenylalanine or tryptophan, likely indicating a read error. This chain connects TRBV12-3 or TRBV12-4 to TRBJ2-7, with TRBD2 matching over 8 bases. The trim removed 4 bases at V and 1 base at J, leaving 6 bases unmatched. The CDR3 length is 15 residues. The chain's CDR3 is CASSWLAGPSYEQYL. CDR3 in DNA: TGTGCCAGCAGTTGGCTAGCGGGTCCTTCCTACGAGCAGTACCTC.

This clonotype occurred a few times. This chain links TRBV12-3 or TRBV12-4 with TRBJ2-4; D unclear. The CDR3 has 13 amino acids. Trimming left V 7 bases short and J 9 bases short, with 16 bases between. The CDR3, as DNA: TGTGCCAGCACTCCCCTGCTTCACGGCATTCAGTACTTC. Amino acids: CASTPLLHGIQYF.

Worth noting for this clonotype: A much larger clone differs from this one at a single base, so this may be a read error. This rearrangement joins TRBV29-1 to TRBJ1-1; D remains unclear. The CDR3 loop spans 14 amino acids. Trimming cost V 6 bases and J 1 base, with 15 bases left between them. Looked up from germline, CDR1 is SQVTM and CDR2 is ANQGSEA. Here the CDR3 reads CSVDPISGNTEAFF. DNA for the CDR3: TGCAGCGTGGATCCAATATCCGGGAACACTGAAGCTTTCTTT.

With respect to this clonotype: A single base separates this from a much larger clone, so it may be a read error. V gene TRBV20-1 combines with J gene TRBJ1-2; 8 bases align to TRBD1. Germline-derived CDR1 and CDR2 are DFQATT and SNEGSKA (reference sequence). The CDR3 is 15 amino acids. CDR3 sequence: CCARDRRQGNYGYTF. CDR3 DNA: TGCTGTGCTAGAGACAGAAGACAGGGGAACTATGGCTACACCTTC.

As for this clonotype: A junction boundary mismatches the germline segment, possibly from a read error. The chain carries TRBV5-6 and TRBJ2-5; D unresolved. The CDR3 runs to 13 residues. CDR1 and CDR2 from the germline V gene are SGHDT and YYEEEE. The CDR3 loop is CASSFSPQEAQYF. In DNA form, the CDR3 reads TGTGCCAGTAGCTTTTCCCCTCAAGAGGCCCAGTACTTC.

This clonotype was counted only a few times. CDR3 loop: CASSYLAGSTDTQYF. The CDR3 DNA follows: TGTGCCAGCAGTTACCTGGCAGGGAGCACAGATACGCAGTATTTT. The chain has TRBV6-6 and TRBJ2-3; weak D call: TRBD1 (5 bases). The germline V gene has CDR1 MNHNY and CDR2 SVGAGI (reference sequence). This CDR3 is 15 amino acids long. The V and J ends lost 2 bases and 0 bases respectively, with 9 bases between them.